This T cell receptor beta chain was captured by sequencing in a study of human T cells and chemical hapten exposure. Sample time point: patch test 2, 6 weeks after DPC sensitization. As to treatment: therapeutic diphenylcyclopropenone sensitization with weekly scalp DPC. From whole blood left unfractionated, total RNA was extracted. This clonotype was counted ten times or more. TCRdb recomputed calls from the RACE reads with MiXCR, one row per CDR3 protein. The sample holds 350,000 to 400,000 distinct CDR3 sequences, roughly 6.3% seen once. The CDR3 consists of 14 residues. CDR1 is MNHEY and CDR2 is SVGEGT in the germline V gene. Unmatched junction bases numbered 13, after V lost 6 bases and J lost 11 bases.

The source was whole blood, collected in connection with sensitization to the hapten diphenylcyclopropenone (DPC). The gene calls are TRBV6-2 or TRBV6-3 and TRBJ1-5, with 7 bases lining up with TRBD1. This receptor was obtained from a woman under 30 with alopecia areata. Some clones in this sample may be carry-over from other donors' samples. For the CDR3, the DNA is TGTGCCAGCAGCCGCTCGCAGGGGGGCTTGGCCCAGCATTTT. Translation gives CASSRSQGGLAQHF.